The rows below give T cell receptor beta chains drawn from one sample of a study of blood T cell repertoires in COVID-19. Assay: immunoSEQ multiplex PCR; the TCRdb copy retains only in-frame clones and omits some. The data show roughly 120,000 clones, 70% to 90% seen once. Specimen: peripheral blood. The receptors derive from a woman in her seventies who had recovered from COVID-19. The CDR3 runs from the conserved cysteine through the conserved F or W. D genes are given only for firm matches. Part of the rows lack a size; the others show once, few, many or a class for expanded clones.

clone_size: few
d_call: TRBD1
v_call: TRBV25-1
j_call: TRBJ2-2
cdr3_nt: TGTGCCAGCAGTACCCGGACAGGGGGCACCGGGGAGCTGTTTTTT
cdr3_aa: CASSTRTGGTGELFF

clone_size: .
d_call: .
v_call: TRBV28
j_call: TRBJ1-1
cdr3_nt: TGTGCCAGCAGTTTGGTCCGACAGGCCACTGAAGCTTTCTTT
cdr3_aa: CASSLVRQATEAFF

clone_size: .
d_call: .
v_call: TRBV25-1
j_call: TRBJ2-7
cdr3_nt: TGTGCCAGCGAAGACGCCGGGAGCTCCTACGAGCAGTACTTC
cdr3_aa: CASEDAGSSYEQYF

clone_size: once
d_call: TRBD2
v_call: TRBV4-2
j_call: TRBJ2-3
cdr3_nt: TGTGCCAGCAGCCAAGGCGTAGCGGGAGGCGCAGATACGCAGTATTTT
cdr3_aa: CASSQGVAGGADTQYF

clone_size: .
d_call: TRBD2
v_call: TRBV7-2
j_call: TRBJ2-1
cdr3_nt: TGTGCCAGCAGCTTTTGGGCTAGCGGGAAGGCTGAGCAGTTCTTC
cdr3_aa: CASSFWASGKAEQFF

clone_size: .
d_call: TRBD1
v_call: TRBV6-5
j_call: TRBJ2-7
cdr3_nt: TGTGCCAGCAGTCGGACAGGGTGGGCCTACGAGCAGTACTTC
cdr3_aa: CASSRTGWAYEQYF

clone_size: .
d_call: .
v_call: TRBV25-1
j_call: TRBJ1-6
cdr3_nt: TGTGCCGCTCGAGGGCCCTATAATTCACCCCTCCACTTT
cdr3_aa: CAARGPYNSPLHF

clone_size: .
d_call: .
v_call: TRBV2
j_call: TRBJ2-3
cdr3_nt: TGTGCCAGCAGTGAACGCTACACAGATACGCAGTATTTT
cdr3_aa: CASSERYTDTQYF

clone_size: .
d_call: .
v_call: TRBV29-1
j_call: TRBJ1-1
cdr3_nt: TGCAGCGTAACAGGGTTGAACACTGAAGCTTTCTTT
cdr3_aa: CSVTGLNTEAFF

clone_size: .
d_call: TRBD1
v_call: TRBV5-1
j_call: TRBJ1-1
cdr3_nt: TGCGCCAGCAGCTTGGCACAGGGGATTTGGAACACTGAAGCTTTCTTT
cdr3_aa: CASSLAQGIWNTEAFF

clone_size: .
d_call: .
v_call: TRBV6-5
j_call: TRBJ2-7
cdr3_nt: TGTGCCAGCAGAGCGGCCGGGAAACACTACGAGCAGTACTTC
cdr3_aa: CASRAAGKHYEQYF